These 13 T cell receptor beta chains originate from one sample sequenced in a study of T cell repertoires in cytomegalovirus infection. TCRdb recomputed calls from the reads with MiXCR, one row per CDR3 protein. The sample includes roughly 600,000 distinct CDR3 sequences, roughly 24% of them seen just once. The sample was CD8+ T cells from PBMCs. The receptors were gathered from a human donor in good health (CMV status not recorded). Some clones in this sample may be carry-over from other donors' samples.

This clonotype was counted only a few times. J is TRBJ1-1 and V is TRBV27; D perhaps matches TRBD1 (5 bases). CDR1 MNHEY and CDR2 SMNVEV come from the germline V gene (reference sequence). V gave up 10 bases and J gave up 5 bases, with 17 bases separating them. The length of the CDR3 is 13 residues. For the CDR3, the DNA is TGTGCCACCCACGAGGGGCGATGGACTGAAGCTTTCTTT. This encodes CATHEGRWTEAFF.

This clonotype was recorded at least ten times. The CDR3 here is CASSLLGRRDRGHTEAFF. CDR3 sequence (DNA): TGTGCCAGCAGCTTACTAGGTAGACGGGACAGGGGGCACACTGAAGCTTTCTTT. The V gene is TRBV7-2, the J gene TRBJ1-1, with TRBD1 matching 12 bases. The J segment lost 3 bases and the V segment lost 2 bases, leaving 10 bases of the junction unmatched. The CDR3 contains 18 residues. Germline V gene sequence: CDR1 SGHTA, CDR2 FQGNSA. Supplemented by reference TRBV7-2 and TRBJ1-1, the full variable domain reads GAGVSQSPSNKVTEKGKDVELRCDPISGHTALYWYRQSLGQGLEFLIYFQGNSAPDKSGLPSDRFSAERTGGSVSTLTIQRTQQEDSAVYLCASSLLGRRDRGHTEAFFGQGTRLTVV.

In its sample, this clonotype was seen many times. V is TRBV7-9 and J is TRBJ2-1, with D tentatively TRBD1 (7 bases). V was shortened by 5 bases and J by 6 bases, with 35 bases between the two germline ends. Germline V lookup: CDR1 SEHNR, CDR2 FQNEAQ (reference sequence). CDR3 length: 21 residues. This CDR3 is CASSLLMGQGGLLDRVNEQFF. CDR3 coding DNA: TGTGCCAGCAGCCTATTAATGGGGCAGGGGGGATTGTTGGACCGAGTCAATGAGCAGTTCTTC.

This clonotype was counted many times. V gene TRBV7-2 combines with J gene TRBJ1-5; TRBD1 matches at 10 bases. The junction had 5 bases not matched to a gene; V was cut back by 5 bases and J by 7 bases. Germline V lookup: CDR1 SGHTA, CDR2 FQGNSA. There are 14 residues in the CDR3. The CDR3 DNA is TGTGCCAGCAGCCCTGGACAGGGGGACCAGCCCCAGCATTTT. Its protein product is CASSPGQGDQPQHF.

This clonotype was seen at least ten times. The CDR3 sequence: CASSLDPGQGDHEQYV. The DNA for the CDR3 is TGTGCCAGCAGCTTGGACCCGGGACAGGGGGACCACGAGCAGTACGTC. The J gene is TRBJ2-7, the V gene TRBV7-6; 11 positions agree with TRBD1. The germline gives CDR1 SGHVS, CDR2 FNYEAQ. The CDR3 runs 16 residues. V was pared by 3 bases and J by 5 bases, with 9 bases of the junction left unmatched.

A remark on this clonotype: Just one base apart from a much larger clone, this may be a read error. The chain is built from TRBV7-9 and TRBJ1-5; the D is unclear. The CDR3 is 16 amino acids. Germline V gene lookup returns CDR1 SEHNR and CDR2 FQNEAQ (reference sequence). V lost 6 bases and J lost 3, with 18 bases in between. In nucleotides, the CDR3 is TGTGCCAGCAGTGGTCCTCTTGATCATAACAATCAGCCCCAGCATTTT. Its translation is CASSGPLDHNNQPQHF.

This clonotype has more than one count but fewer than ten. The V gene is TRBV2, the J gene TRBJ2-7; 8 bases map to TRBD1. The CDR3 totals 14 residues. V gave up 4 bases and J gave up 3 bases; unmatched junction bases: 5. Germline-derived CDR1 and CDR2 are SNHLY and FYNNEI. The CDR3 loop is CASSGGDRSYEQYF. The CDR3 DNA follows: TGTGCCAGCAGTGGGGGGGACAGGAGCTACGAGCAGTACTTC.

This clonotype was observed a few times. V gene TRBV7-6 combines with J gene TRBJ1-4; 7 nucleotides agree with TRBD1. CDR3 size: 17 residues. Germline values: CDR1 SGHVS, CDR2 FNYEAQ. With 2 bases clipped from V and 1 base from J, the junction kept 7 bases outside the gene matches. The DNA of the CDR3 is TGTGCCAGCAGCTTATACAGGGGCCAGGGAACTAATGAAAAACTGTTTTTT. This translates into CASSLYRGQGTNEKLFF.

About this clonotype itself: A read error is possible here, since a much larger clone lies one base away. This sequence joins TRBV7-4 and TRBJ2-1; either TRBD1 or TRBD2 may fit D (5 bases each). Germline V gene lookup returns CDR1 SGHVT and CDR2 SQSDAQ. Trimming shortened V by 4 bases and J by 2 bases, and 18 bases separated the two germline ends. The CDR3 sequence is 17 residues long. CDR3 nucleotides: TGTGCCAGCAGCTGGGGACGCGGGCCAGGGCCCTACAATGAGCAGTTCTTC. This codes for CASSWGRGPGPYNEQFF. The whole variable domain, filled in from reference TRBV7-4 and TRBJ2-1, reads GAGVSQSPRYKVAKRGRDVALRCDSISGHVTLYWYRQTLGQGSEVLTYSQSDAQRDKSGRPSGRFSAERPERSVSTLKIQRTEQGDSAVYLCASSWGRGPGPYNEQFFGPGTRLTVL.

About this clonotype: The junction differs from germline at one of its ends, possibly a read error. The rearrangement uses TRBV14 and TRBJ2-2, with 9 positions matching TRBD1. The CDR3 runs to 16 residues. The V gene's germline CDR1 is SGHDN and CDR2 FVKESK. This chain's CDR3 is CANSQEWDREVGELFF. The CDR3 DNA reads as TGTGCCAACAGCCAAGAGTGGGACAGGGAGGTCGGGGAGCTGTTTTTT.

This clonotype was counted ten times or more. J is TRBJ2-7 and V is TRBV2; D not resolved. With 7 bases removed from V and 3 bases from J, the gap between germline ends came to 10 bases. The germline V gene encodes CDR1 SNHLY and CDR2 FYNNEI. The CDR3 covers 12 residues. CDR3 region: CASKGGLYEQYV. Here the CDR3 DNA reads TGTGCCAGCAAGGGCGGCCTCTACGAGCAGTACGTC.

This clonotype turned up a few times. This sequence joins TRBV6-6 and TRBJ1-1, with D unclear. The germline gives CDR1 MNHNY, CDR2 SVGAGI (reference sequence). The CDR3 loop spans 15 amino acids. The V gene lost 5 bases and the J gene lost 5 bases, with 18 bases spanning the gap. CDR3 protein: CASSLGPEFFTEAFF. CDR3 in DNA: TGTGCCAGCAGTCTAGGGCCGGAATTCTTTACTGAAGCTTTCTTT.

J is TRBJ2-1 and V is TRBV3-1; D ambiguous. Germline V lookup: CDR1 LGHDT, CDR2 YNNKEL (reference sequence). Trimming stripped 2 bases from V and 3 bases from J, with 11 bases between. CDR3 size: 15 residues. The CDR3 region is CASSQRATYYNEQFF. The CDR3 coding sequence is TGTGCCAGCAGCCAAAGGGCCACCTACTACAATGAGCAGTTCTTC.